These 25 T cell receptor beta chains were all obtained from the same sample, sequenced in a study of Ad26.COV2.S vaccination and SARS-CoV-2 variants. Treatment given: about 20 received Ad26.COV2.S at low or high dose, single or two shots; 5 received placebo; per-sample allocation not given. Sample collection was performed on day 63 after the first vaccine or placebo injection. TCRdb keeps only in-frame clones here, not all; method: immunoSEQ multiplex PCR. The table records approximately 300,000 clones, around 85% of them present only once. The specimen was peripheral blood, collected in a trial of Ad26.COV2.S vaccine versus placebo. The receptor source for this set is a person between 18 and 60 years old who received the Ad26.COV2.S COVID-19 vaccine or a placebo.

V usage is TRBV6-5 and J usage is TRBJ2-7; D unclear. V was cut by 1 base and J by 3 bases, with 10 bases left in between. CDR1 is MNHEY, CDR2 SVGAGI, per germline. This CDR3 spans 14 amino acids. The CDR3 spells CASSYLARSYEQYF. DNA for the CDR3: TGTGCCAGCAGTTACTTAGCCAGGAGCTACGAGCAGTACTTC.

This clone was seen once. The rearrangement uses TRBV12-5 and TRBJ2-7; tentative D call: TRBD2 (5 bases). Between the trimmed V and J ends, which lost 5 bases and 4 bases, there was a span of 6 bases. This CDR3 comprises 11 residues. Germline V gives CDR1 LGHNT, CDR2 FRNRAP. The CDR3 region has the DNA TGTGCTAGTGGTGAGGGTTACGAGCAGTACTTC. Translating it yields CASGEGYEQYF.

The chain couples TRBV7-9 to TRBJ1-5; 8 bases match TRBD1. In germline, CDR1 is SEHNR, CDR2 FQNEAQ (reference sequence). V gave up 5 bases and J gave up 4 bases; unmatched junction bases: 7. This CDR3 region has 15 residues. Here the CDR3 DNA reads TGTGCCAGCAGCACGGGACAGGAGATTAATCAGCCCCAGCATTTT. Translated: CASSTGQEINQPQHF.

The rearrangement uses TRBV5-6 and TRBJ1-2; no reliable D call. Trimming shortened V by 4 bases and J by 0 bases, and 16 bases separated the two germline ends. CDR3 length: 16 residues. Germline loops: CDR1 SGHDT, CDR2 YYEEEE. The CDR3 spells CASSPGTRRTNYGYTF. The CDR3 nucleotides are TGTGCCAGCAGCCCGGGCACCCGCAGGACTAACTATGGCTACACCTTC.

The chain has TRBV2 and TRBJ2-7, with 7 bases that match TRBD1. V lost 5 bases, J lost 3 bases, and 1 base stayed unmatched. This CDR3 region has 12 residues. The V gene's germline CDR1 is SNHLY and CDR2 FYNNEI. For the CDR3, the DNA is TGTGCCAGCAGTTCAGGGGGCTACGAGCAGTACTTC. Protein product: CASSSGGYEQYF.

J is TRBJ1-2 and V is TRBV11-2, with 9 bases fitting TRBD1. CDR3 length: 14 amino acids. Looked up from germline, CDR1 is SGHAT and CDR2 is FQNNGV. Trimming took 3 bases from V and 3 from J; bases not matched to a gene: 2. CDR3 region: CASSFGTGYYGYTF. In DNA form, the CDR3 reads TGTGCCAGCAGCTTTGGGACAGGGTACTATGGCTACACCTTC.

This clone came up a few times. The chain uses TRBV6-5 and TRBJ1-2; perhaps TRBD1 as D (5 bases). Per the germline V gene, CDR1 is MNHEY and CDR2 is SVGAGI. The V end was cut by 0 bases, the J end by 4 bases, with 9 bases between. The CDR3 runs 14 residues. CDR3 in amino acids: CASSYSAGLYGYTF. The CDR3 DNA follows: TGTGCCAGCAGTTACTCGGCAGGGCTCTATGGCTACACCTTC.

This chain uses TRBV29-1 with TRBJ2-5, with a tentative D call TRBD1 (6 bases). Germline CDR1 is SQVTM and CDR2 is ANQGSEA. The CDR3 loop spans 14 amino acids. V was clipped by 5 bases and J by 5 bases, with 18 bases between them. CDR3 DNA sequence: TGCAGCGTTCCTTTCGGTGGGGGCGTGGAGACCCAGTACTTC. It is translated as CSVPFGGGVETQYF. The variable domain in full, with the rest retrieved from reference TRBV29-1 and TRBJ2-5, is SAVISQKPSRDICQRGTSLTIQCQVDSQVTMMFWYRQQPGQSLTLIATANQGSEATYESGFVIDKFPISRPNLTFSTLTVSNMSPEDSSIYLCSVPFGGGVETQYFGPGTRLLVL.

V gene TRBV7-6 combines with J gene TRBJ1-2; 8 bases are a match to TRBD1. This CDR3 spans 15 amino acids. Trimming at V came to 5 bases and at J to 3 bases, leaving 8 bases not matched to a gene. The V gene's germline CDR1 is SGHVS and CDR2 FNYEAQ. The chain's CDR3 is CASSHGTGNHYGYTF. CDR3 DNA: TGTGCCAGCAGCCACGGGACAGGAAATCACTATGGCTACACCTTC.

V usage is TRBV19 and J usage is TRBJ1-5; D unclear. The V end lost 6 bases, the J end lost 0 bases, and 9 bases lay between the germline ends. Germline CDR1 and CDR2: LNHDA and SQIVND (reference sequence). The length of the CDR3 is 14 residues. The chain's CDR3 is CASRDGISNQPQHF. The CDR3 DNA follows: TGTGCCAGTAGGGACGGTATTAGCAATCAGCCCCAGCATTTT.

The chain is built from TRBV3-1 (or the pseudogene TRBV3-2) and TRBJ2-7; D remains unclear. Trimming left V 1 base short and J 5 bases short, with 3 bases between. The CDR3 runs 11 residues. Germline V gene lookup returns CDR1 LGHDT and CDR2 YNNKEL (reference sequence). DNA of the CDR3: TGTGCCAGCAGCCAAGTCGACGAGCAGTACTTC. Translated, it gives CASSQVDEQYF.

V gene TRBV28 combines with J gene TRBJ2-6; D may be TRBD1 (5 bases). Germline V lookup: CDR1 MDHEN, CDR2 SYDVKM. The CDR3 is 16 amino acids. V gave up 1 base and J gave up 1 base, with 8 bases separating them. The CDR3 coding sequence is TGTGCCAGCAGTTTATACGCAGGGTCTGGGGCCAACGTCCTGACTTTC. Its protein is CASSLYAGSGANVLTF.

This clone came up once. This chain joins TRBV14 and TRBJ2-1; D may be TRBD2 (6 bases). Trimming removed 5 bases from V and 8 bases from J, with 19 bases in between. This CDR3 has 15 residues. CDR1 and CDR2 from the germline V gene are SGHDN and FVKESK. CDR3 residues: CASSSRAGGRYEQFF. The CDR3 DNA is TGTGCCAGCAGCTCCCGGGCCGGAGGGAGGTATGAGCAGTTCTTC.

The rearrangement links TRBV21-1 to TRBJ1-2. TRBV21-1 is given as a pseudogene. The CDR3 consists of 15 residues. CDR3 loop: CASSNRGTRNYGYTF. In nucleotides, the CDR3 is TGTGCCAGCAGCAATCGAGGAACTCGAAACTATGGCTACACCTTC.

This chain joins TRBV7-8 and TRBJ1-5, with D maybe TRBD1 (6 bases). The CDR3 spans 13 residues. Per germline, CDR1 SGHVS and CDR2 FQNEAQ. V lost 2 bases and J 5 bases, leaving 7 bases between the germline ends. CDR3 sequence: CASSLSGDQPQHF. CDR3 nucleotide sequence: TGTGCCAGCAGCTTATCAGGGGATCAGCCCCAGCATTTT.

The V and J genes are TRBV28 and TRBJ2-3; 8 bases align to TRBD2. The CDR3 length is 16 residues. The V and J ends lost 5 bases and 5 bases, in that order; junction bases with no gene match: 12. CDR1 and CDR2 (germline): MDHEN, SYDVKM. The CDR3 region is CASSRGGGPGQDTQYF. CDR3 sequence (DNA): TGTGCCAGCAGTCGGGGGGGAGGGCCCGGCCAAGATACGCAGTATTTT.

The chain has TRBV11-1 and TRBJ2-5, with 11 bases identical to TRBD2. The CDR3 length is 16 residues. V lost 4 bases, J lost 5 bases, and 9 bases stayed unmatched. Germline-derived CDR1 and CDR2 are SGHAT and FQDESV (reference sequence). CDR3 sequence reads: CASSSNSGGAGETQYF. For the CDR3, the DNA is TGTGCCAGCAGCTCCAATAGCGGGGGGGCCGGGGAGACCCAGTACTTC.

This chain joins TRBV2 and TRBJ1-2, with 10 bases identical to TRBD1. This CDR3 contains 15 residues. The trim removed 6 bases at V and 7 bases at J, leaving 11 bases unmatched. The germline gives CDR1 SNHLY, CDR2 FYNNEI. As DNA, the CDR3 is TGTGCCAGCAGAGGGATCCCGGGACAGGGGTCTGGCTACACCTTC. It is translated as CASRGIPGQGSGYTF.

This chain connects TRBV5-1 to TRBJ1-4; no definite D call. The CDR3 sequence is 14 residues long. V shed 0 bases and J shed 0 bases, with 3 bases lying between them. The germline CDR1 and CDR2 sequences are SGHRS and YFSETQ. The CDR3 sequence: CASSLAATNEKLFF. CDR3 DNA: TGCGCCAGCAGCTTGGCAGCAACTAATGAAAAACTGTTTTTT.

There are a few counts of this clone. The V and J genes are TRBV30 and TRBJ2-5, with D possibly matching TRBD2 (5 bases). Per the germline V gene, CDR1 is GTSNPN and CDR2 is SVGIG (reference sequence). Trimming took off 3 bases at V and 6 bases at J, with 14 bases between the two ends. The CDR3 runs to 13 residues. CDR3 sequence reads: CAWRPSGRQTQYF. The CDR3 DNA sequence: TGTGCCTGGAGGCCCAGCGGCAGACAGACCCAGTACTTC.

The chain has TRBV29-1 and TRBJ1-2; D remains ambiguous. The germline V gene has CDR1 SQVTM and CDR2 ANQGSEA. This CDR3 contains 11 residues. V dropped 4 bases and J dropped 7 bases, with 10 bases sitting between them. CDR3 sequence (DNA): TGCAGCGTTGTCGAGGGTGCTGGCTACACCTTC. Encoded protein: CSVVEGAGYTF.

The rearrangement joins TRBV19 to TRBJ1-5; no definite D call. V lost 4 bases, J lost 6 bases, and 25 bases lay in between. Germline assignment: CDR1 LNHDA and CDR2 SQIVND (reference sequence). The CDR3 extends over 18 amino acids. The CDR3 spells CASSKKNSGDQWGQPQHF. DNA for the CDR3: TGTGCCAGTAGTAAAAAAAATTCCGGGGATCAATGGGGTCAGCCCCAGCATTTT. The whole variable domain, filled in from reference TRBV19 and TRBJ1-5, reads DGGITQSPKYLFRKEGQNVTLSCEQNLNHDAMYWYRQDPGQGLRLIYYSQIVNDFQKGDIAEGYSVSREKKESFPLTVTSAQKNPTAFYLCASSKKNSGDQWGQPQHFGDGTRLSIL.

This sequence joins TRBV28 and TRBJ2-7; D possibly corresponds to TRBD1 (6 bases). Trimming pared 6 bases from V and 2 bases from J, leaving 17 bases between. Germline CDR1 reads MDHEN; CDR2 reads SYDVKM. The CDR3 is made up of 15 amino acids. CDR3 DNA: TGTGCCAGCAGACTTCCTGGGACACTCGCCTACGAGCAGTACTTC. Protein sequence: CASRLPGTLAYEQYF.

The genes are TRBV2 and TRBJ2-7; TRBD1 is a possible D gene (6 bases). Trimming removed 8 bases at V and 2 bases at J, with 19 bases between. Germline-derived CDR1 and CDR2 are SNHLY and FYNNEI. The CDR3 is made up of 15 amino acids. This CDR3 reads CASGTQGAGTYEQYF. The CDR3 DNA is TGTGCCAGCGGTACACAGGGTGCCGGCACCTACGAGCAGTACTTC. Combining the CDR3 with reference TRBV2 and TRBJ2-7 gives the whole variable domain EPEVTQTPSHQVTQMGQEVILRCVPISNHLYFYWYRQILGQKVEFLVSFYNNEISEKSEIFDDQFSVERPDGSNFTLKIRSTKLEDSAMYFCASGTQGAGTYEQYFGPGTRLTVT.

This clone was counted once. This chain connects TRBV3-1 (or the pseudogene TRBV3-2) to TRBJ2-7; D remains unclear. This CDR3 comprises 13 residues. Trimming removed 0 bases from V and 3 bases from J, with 6 bases in between. Germline V gene lookup returns CDR1 LGHDT and CDR2 YNNKEL (reference sequence). CDR3 coding DNA: TGTGCCAGCAGCCAAGATGGGATCTACGAGCAGTACTTC. It is translated as CASSQDGIYEQYF.